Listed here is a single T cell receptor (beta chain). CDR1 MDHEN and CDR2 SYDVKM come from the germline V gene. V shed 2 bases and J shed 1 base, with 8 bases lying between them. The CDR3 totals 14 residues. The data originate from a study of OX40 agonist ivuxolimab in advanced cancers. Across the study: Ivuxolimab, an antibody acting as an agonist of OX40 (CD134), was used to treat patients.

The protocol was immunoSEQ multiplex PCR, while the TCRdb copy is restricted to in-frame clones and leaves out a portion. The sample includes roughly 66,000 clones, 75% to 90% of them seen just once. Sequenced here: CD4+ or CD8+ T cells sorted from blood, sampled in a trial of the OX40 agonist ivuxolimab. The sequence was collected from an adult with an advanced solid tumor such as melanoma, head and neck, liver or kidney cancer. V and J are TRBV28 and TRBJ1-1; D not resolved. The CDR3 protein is CASSLVTANTEAFF. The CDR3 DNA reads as TGTGCCAGCAGTTTAGTAACAGCGAACACTGAAGCTTTCTTT.